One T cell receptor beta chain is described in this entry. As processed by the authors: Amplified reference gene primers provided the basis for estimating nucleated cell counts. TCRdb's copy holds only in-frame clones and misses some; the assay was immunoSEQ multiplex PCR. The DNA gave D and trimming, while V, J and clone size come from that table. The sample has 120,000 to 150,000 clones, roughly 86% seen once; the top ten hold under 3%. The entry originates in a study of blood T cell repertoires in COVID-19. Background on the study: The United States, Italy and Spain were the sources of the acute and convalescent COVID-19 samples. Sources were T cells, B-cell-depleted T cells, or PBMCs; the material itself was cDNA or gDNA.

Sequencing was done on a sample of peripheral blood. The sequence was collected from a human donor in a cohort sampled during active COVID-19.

The CDR3: CAWSPPGQGGGVQYF. The CDR3 nucleotides are TGTGCCTGGAGTCCCCCCGGACAGGGCGGGGGAGTCCAGTACTTC. The V call is TRBV30, the J call TRBJ2-5; maybe TRBD1 (8 bases). V shed 2 bases and J shed 10 bases, with 23 bases lying between them. CDR1 is GTSNPN, CDR2 SVGIG, per germline (reference sequence). The CDR3 has 15 residues.